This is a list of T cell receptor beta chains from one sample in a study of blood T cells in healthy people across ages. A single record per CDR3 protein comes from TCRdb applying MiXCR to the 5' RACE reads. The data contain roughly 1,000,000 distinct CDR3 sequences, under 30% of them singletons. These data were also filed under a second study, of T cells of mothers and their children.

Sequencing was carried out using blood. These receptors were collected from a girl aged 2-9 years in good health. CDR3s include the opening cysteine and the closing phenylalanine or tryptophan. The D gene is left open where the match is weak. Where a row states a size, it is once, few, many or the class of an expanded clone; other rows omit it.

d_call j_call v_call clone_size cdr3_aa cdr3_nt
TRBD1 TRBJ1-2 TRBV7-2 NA CASSSGTAPNYGYTF TGTGCCAGCAGCTCCGGGACAGCTCCTAACTATGGCTACACCTTC
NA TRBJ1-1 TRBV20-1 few CSATRLQGCVTTEAFF TGCAGTGCTACACGCCTACAGGGTTGTGTGACCACTGAAGCTTTCTTT
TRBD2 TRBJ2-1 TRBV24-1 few CAASDSDSGGAYNEQFF TGTGCCGCCAGTGATTCAGATAGCGGGGGAGCCTACAATGAGCAGTTCTTC
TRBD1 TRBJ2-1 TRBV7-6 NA CASSLTGQGPGEEFF TGTGCCAGCAGCTTAACGGGACAGGGCCCGGGGGAAGAGTTCTTC
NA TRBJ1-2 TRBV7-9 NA CASSESDEYGYTF TGTGCCAGCAGCGAATCGGACGAATATGGCTACACCTTC
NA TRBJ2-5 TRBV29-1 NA CSVEEERPGETQYF TGCAGCGTTGAAGAAGAACGGCCTGGGGAGACCCAGTACTTC
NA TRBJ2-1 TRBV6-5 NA CASSKLLGPKYNEQFF TGTGCCAGCAGTAAGCTACTAGGGCCAAAATACAATGAGCAGTTCTTC
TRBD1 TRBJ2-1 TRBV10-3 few CAVVDREMNEQFF TGTGCCGTCGTCGACAGGGAGATGAATGAGCAGTTCTTC
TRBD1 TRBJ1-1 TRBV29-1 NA CSVVFTDRGLDTEAFF TGCAGCGTTGTGTTCACGGACAGGGGGCTAGACACTGAAGCTTTCTTT
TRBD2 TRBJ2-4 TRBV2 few CASSELTSGRSLAKNIQYF TGTGCCAGCAGTGAACTAACTAGCGGGAGATCTTTAGCCAAAAACATTCAGTACTTC
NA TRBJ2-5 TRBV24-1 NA CATSDLLIETQYF TGTGCCACCAGTGATTTGCTTATAGAGACCCAGTACTTC
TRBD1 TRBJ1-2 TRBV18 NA CASSEGQASNYGYTF TGTGCCAGCTCAGAGGGACAGGCGTCTAACTATGGCTACACCTTC
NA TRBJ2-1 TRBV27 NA CASSETVRVQFF TGTGCCAGCAGTGAGACGGTAAGGGTGCAGTTCTTC
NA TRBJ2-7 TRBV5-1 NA CASSWRPTPGDEQYF TGCGCCAGCAGCTGGAGGCCTACCCCCGGGGACGAGCAGTACTTC
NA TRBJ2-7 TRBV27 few CASSPGALYEQYF TGTGCCAGCAGCCCGGGGGCGTTATACGAGCAGTACTTC
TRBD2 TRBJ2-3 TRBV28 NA CASNHLNPGLPDTQYF TGTGCCAGCAATCATCTCAACCCGGGACTACCAGATACGCAGTATTTT
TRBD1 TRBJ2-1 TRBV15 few CATSIGTGRVWQFF TGTGCCACCAGTATCGGGACAGGGCGGGTATGGCAGTTCTTC
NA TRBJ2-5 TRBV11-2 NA CASTTEGEETQYF TGTGCCAGCACCACCGAAGGGGAAGAGACCCAGTACTTC
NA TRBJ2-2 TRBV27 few CASASGVERELFF TGTGCCAGCGCCTCCGGGGTCGAACGGGAGCTGTTTTTT
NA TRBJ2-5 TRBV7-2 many CASRPSGGETQYF TGTGCCAGCAGACCCAGCGGAGGGGAGACCCAGTACTTC
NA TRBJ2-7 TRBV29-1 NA CSVLQGTYEQYF TGCAGCGTCCTTCAGGGCACCTACGAGCAGTACTTC
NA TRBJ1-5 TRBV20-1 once CSVRRKDQPQHF TGCAGTGTGCGGAGGAAAGATCAGCCCCAGCATTTT
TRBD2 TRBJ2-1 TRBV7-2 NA CASSFAGRGSGGEQFF TGTGCCAGCAGCTTCGCCGGGCGGGGGTCGGGGGGTGAGCAGTTCTTC
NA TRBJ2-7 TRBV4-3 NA CASSQDWTSGYEQYF TGCGCCAGCAGCCAAGATTGGACTTCCGGCTACGAGCAGTACTTC
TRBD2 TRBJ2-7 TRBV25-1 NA CASSGPGLVIHEQYF TGTGCCAGCAGTGGACCGGGACTAGTGATCCACGAGCAGTACTTC
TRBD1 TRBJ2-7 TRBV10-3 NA CAISPGQGRYEQYF TGTGCCATCAGTCCGGGACAGGGTCGCTACGAGCAGTACTTC
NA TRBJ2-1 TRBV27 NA CASSMGHLNEQFF TGTGCCAGCAGTATGGGACACCTCAATGAGCAGTTCTTC
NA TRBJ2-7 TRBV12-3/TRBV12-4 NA CASSQTRAEQYF TGTGCCAGCAGTCAGACTAGGGCCGAGCAGTACTTC
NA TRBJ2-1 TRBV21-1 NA CASNAQGYNEQFF TGTGCCAGCAACGCACAGGGGTACAATGAGCAGTTCTTC
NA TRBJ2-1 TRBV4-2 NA CASSQEVSYNEQFF TGTGCCAGCAGCCAAGAAGTATCCTACAATGAGCAGTTCTTC
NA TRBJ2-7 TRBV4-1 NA CASSPRPGAEQYF TGCGCCAGCAGCCCCAGACCCGGGGCCGAGCAGTACTTC
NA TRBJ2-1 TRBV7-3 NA CASSLYSRGNEQFF TGTGCCAGCAGCTTATATAGTAGGGGCAATGAGCAGTTCTTC
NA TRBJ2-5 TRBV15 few CATSRDRLGKETQYF TGTGCCACCAGCAGAGATCGGCTGGGAAAAGAGACCCAGTACTTC
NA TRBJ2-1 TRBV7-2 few CASSSLGSQFF TGTGCCAGCAGCTCTCTAGGGTCCCAGTTCTTC
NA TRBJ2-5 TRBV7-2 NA CASSLEGRALQETQYF TGTGCCAGCAGCTTAGAGGGCAGAGCTCTCCAAGAGACCCAGTACTTC
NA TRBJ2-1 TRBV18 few CASSPSVYEQFF TGTGCCAGCTCGCCAAGCGTCTATGAGCAGTTCTTC
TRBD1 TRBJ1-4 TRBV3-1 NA CASSQGTGKKLFF TGTGCCAGCAGCCAAGGGACAGGAAAAAAACTGTTTTTT
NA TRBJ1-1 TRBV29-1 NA CSVDIPGKTEAFF TGCAGCGTTGATATTCCAGGGAAGACTGAAGCTTTCTTT
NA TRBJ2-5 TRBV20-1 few CSAQKETQYF TGCAGTGCGCAGAAAGAGACCCAGTACTTC
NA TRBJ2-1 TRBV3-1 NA CASSQKRDNEQFF TGTGCCAGCAGCCAGAAAAGGGACAATGAGCAGTTCTTC
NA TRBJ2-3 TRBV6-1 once CASSVVNTDTQYF TGTGCCAGCAGTGTTGTGAACACAGATACGCAGTATTTT
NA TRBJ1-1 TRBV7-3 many CASSLTLNTEAFF TGTGCCAGCAGTTTAACACTGAACACTGAAGCTTTCTTT
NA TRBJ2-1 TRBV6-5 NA CASATPGHEQFF TGTGCCAGCGCCACTCCCGGGCATGAGCAGTTCTTC
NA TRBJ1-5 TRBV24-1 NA CATSARASNQPQHF TGTGCCACCAGTGCGAGGGCGAGCAATCAGCCCCAGCATTTT
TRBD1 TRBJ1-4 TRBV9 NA CASSGELTGSANEKLFF TGTGCCAGCAGCGGGGAGCTGACAGGGTCGGCTAATGAAAAACTGTTTTTT
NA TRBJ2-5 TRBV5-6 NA CASSLAPASQETQYF TGTGCCAGCAGCTTGGCCCCGGCATCTCAAGAGACCCAGTACTTC